One T cell receptor (beta chain) is described in this entry. Its cognate antigen has yet to be identified. Per-base quality was not reported, and no clone a single base away is much larger than it. The sample is drawn from a study of spatial heterogeneity in lung cancer (dated by TCRdb to about 2019). About the investigation overall: Beta-chain transcripts were consistently detected in greater numbers than alpha-chain transcripts, which likely reflected higher beta-chain transcript abundance. In the raw uncorrected reads, each unique combination of TCR and UMI appeared more than ten times on average. At surgery, hundreds of tumor regions, 63 to 70 matched nontumor lung samples and more than 55 PBMC samples were TCR-sequenced for both alpha and beta chains. The study linked features of the TCR repertoire to counts of nonsynonymous mutations, which were determined by whole-exome sequencing of tumor tissue. The study quantitatively compared TCR alpha and beta repertoires across multiple tumor regions, matched nontumor lung and blood in non-small cell lung cancer.

The sample's time point label is to be understood as: sample taken at primary tumor resection. TCR sequencing used whole RNA extracted from tumor and nontumor lung tissue, or from cryopreserved PBMC samples, without cell sorting. The donors were some 76 patients from the lung TRACERx cohort who had early-stage, untreated non-small cell lung cancer. Only patients for whom sufficient RNA was available from at least two tumor regions were selected for TCR sequencing. Library construction relied on 5' RACE. TCRdb names NextSeq 500 as the instrument used. The TCR library protocol attached a unique molecular identifier to each TCR cDNA molecule to allow correction of PCR and sequencing errors. The authors processed their data as follows. TCR identification, UMI-based error correction and CDR3 extraction were performed with Decombinator tools. TCRs above a frequency of 2 per 1,000, corresponding to the top 1% of the tumor frequency distribution, were defined as expanded. Rényi diversity was computed with the R vegan package after subsampling each repertoire 100 times to 5,000 TCRs. CDR3 similarity networks were built from amino acid triplet string-kernel similarity, connecting CDR3s with pairwise similarity above 0.82. In-frame beta chains were kept once TCRdb had trimmed the public reads at Q25 with fastp and called clones with MiXCR. Each entry is one CDR3 protein sequence, shown with its most common DNA and genes. TCRdb, rather than the study authors, made the V and J calls. The table for this sample lists around 92,000 distinct CDR3 sequences; approximately 12% of them were counted only once. The biggest ten clones account for just over 40% of the sample.

The CDR1 and CDR2 encoded by the germline V gene are SGHVS and FNYEAQ. V sheds 2 bases and J sheds 5 bases, leaving 16 bases between their ends. The CDR3 measures 16 amino acids from cysteine to phenylalanine. Of the read, only the CDR3 DNA is kept; its 48 bases are in frame from base 1. Summary of the overall study and its limitations: Ubiquitous expanded tumor TCRs showed up in blood more often at tumor resection than at routine follow-up. Confirming at a functional level the hypothesis that regional TCRs recognize regional mutations was considered to require additional single-cell paired TCR alpha and beta sequencing.

The sequencing here drew on PBMCs, taken at surgery. The TCR originated in a male donor with early-stage non-small cell lung cancer. The chain is assembled from TRBV7-6 and TRBJ2-1, with the identity of the D gene unclear. The nucleotide sequence is TGTGCCAGCAGCTTAAGGAGTGGGGATTTCGACAATGAGCAGTTCTTC. This encodes CASSLRSGDFDNEQFF.